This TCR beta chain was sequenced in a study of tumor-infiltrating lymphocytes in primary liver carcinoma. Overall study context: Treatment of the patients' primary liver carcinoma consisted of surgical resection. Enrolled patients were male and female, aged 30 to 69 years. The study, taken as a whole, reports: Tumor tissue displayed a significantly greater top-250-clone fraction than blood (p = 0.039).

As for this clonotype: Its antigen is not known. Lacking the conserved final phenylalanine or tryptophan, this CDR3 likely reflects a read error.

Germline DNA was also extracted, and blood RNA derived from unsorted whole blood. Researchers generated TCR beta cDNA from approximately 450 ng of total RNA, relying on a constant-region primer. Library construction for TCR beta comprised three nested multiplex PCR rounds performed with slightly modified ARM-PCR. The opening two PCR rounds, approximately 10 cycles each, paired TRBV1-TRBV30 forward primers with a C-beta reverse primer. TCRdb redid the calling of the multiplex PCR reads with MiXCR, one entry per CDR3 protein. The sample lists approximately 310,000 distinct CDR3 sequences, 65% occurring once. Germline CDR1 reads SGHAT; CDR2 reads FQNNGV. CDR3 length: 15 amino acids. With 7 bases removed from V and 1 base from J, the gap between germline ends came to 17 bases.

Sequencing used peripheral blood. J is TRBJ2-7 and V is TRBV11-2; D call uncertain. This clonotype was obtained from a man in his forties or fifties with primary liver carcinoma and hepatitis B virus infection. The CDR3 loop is CASNFNIDGSYEQYL. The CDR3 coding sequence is TGTGCCAGCAACTTTAACATCGACGGTTCCTACGAGCAGTACTTA.